Described below is a single T cell receptor (beta chain) sequence and its context. This entry is derived from a study of blood T cell repertoires in COVID-19. The overall study: Sources were T cells, B-cell-depleted T cells, or PBMCs; the material itself was cDNA or gDNA.

Germline CDR1 LNHDA, CDR2 SQIVND (reference sequence). The germline V and J ends were trimmed by 4 bases and 2 bases, with 15 bases remaining between them. This CDR3 has 15 residues. Original processing notes: Amplified reference gene primers provided the basis for estimating nucleated cell counts. Generated by immunoSEQ multiplex PCR, the TCRdb table keeps only in-frame clones and is missing some. The V and J calls and clone size come from that table; D and trimming were worked out from the DNA. The sample yields some 180,000 clones, about 84% seen once. Material: peripheral blood. The chain employs TRBV19 and TRBJ2-7; D unresolved. This clonotype originated in a human donor in a cohort sampled during active COVID-19. CDR3 region: CASSTRHVRPYEQYF. CDR3 DNA: TGTGCCAGTAGTACCAGACACGTGAGACCCTACGAGCAGTACTTC.